The 23 T cell receptor beta chains reported below all come from one sample, sequenced in a study of blood T cell repertoires in COVID-19. The assay was immunoSEQ multiplex PCR, and TCRdb's table has in-frame clones only and misses some. The sample has 210,000 or so clones; about nine tenths are singletons. Sequencing was done on a sample of peripheral blood. The receptor source for this set is a woman aged 40 to 50 with acute or convalescent COVID-19.

J is TRBJ2-7 and V is TRBV11-2, with 11 nucleotides matching TRBD1. The trim removed 2 bases at V and 7 bases at J, leaving 7 bases unmatched. This CDR3 region has 15 residues. Per germline, CDR1 SGHAT and CDR2 FQNNGV. The CDR3 coding sequence is TGTGCCAGCAGCTTAAGTGGGACAGGGGGAAGTGAGCAGTACGTC. It specifies CASSLSGTGGSEQYV.

J is TRBJ2-1 and V is TRBV18, with 15 bases that match TRBD2. Germline values: CDR1 KGHSH, CDR2 LQKENI. This CDR3 has 19 amino acids. Unmatched junction bases numbered 8, after V lost 3 bases and J lost 2 bases. CDR3 sequence: CASSPRTSGGARPYNEQFF. For the CDR3, the DNA is TGTGCCAGCTCACCTCGGACTAGCGGGGGGGCTAGACCCTACAATGAGCAGTTCTTC.

The chain links TRBV18 to TRBJ1-3, with 8 nucleotides matching TRBD1. The CDR3 consists of 15 residues. Germline CDR1 and CDR2: KGHSH and LQKENI. Germline trimming cut 3 bases from V and 1 base from J; bases unmatched to any gene: 2. The CDR3 loop reads CASSPRDRSGNTIYF. The DNA for the CDR3 is TGTGCCAGCTCACCTCGGGACAGGTCTGGAAACACCATATATTTT.

The chain combines TRBV6-5 with TRBJ1-5; 10 bases match TRBD1. The CDR3 is 14 amino acids. Per germline, CDR1 MNHEY and CDR2 SVGAGI. After removal of 10 bases from V and 6 bases from J, the junction contained 9 bases not matched to a gene. The CDR3 loop reads CAINSGTGVQPQHF. In DNA form, the CDR3 reads TGTGCCATCAACTCCGGGACAGGGGTTCAGCCCCAGCATTTT.

The chain is built from TRBV9 and TRBJ1-2, with TRBD1 matching 11 bases. Germline V gene lookup returns CDR1 SGDLS and CDR2 YYNGEE. This CDR3 has 16 residues. V was clipped by 2 bases and J by 8 bases; unmatched bases: 11. CDR3 DNA: TGTGCCAGCAGCGTCAGTCTAGGACAGGGGGCGGGAGGCTACACCTTC. Translating gives CASSVSLGQGAGGYTF.

The V call is TRBV9, the J call TRBJ1-1; 7 bases fit TRBD1. Germline V CDR1 and CDR2: SGDLS, YYNGEE. CDR3 length equals 16 residues. V gave up 0 bases and J gave up 0 bases; unmatched junction bases: 5. CDR3 in amino acids: CASSVATGEMNTEAFF. The DNA for the CDR3 is TGTGCCAGCAGCGTAGCTACAGGGGAGATGAACACTGAAGCTTTCTTT.

In DNA, the CDR3 is TGTGCCAGTATGCTTAACAGGGGCACTGAAGCTTTCTTT. As protein: CASMLNRGTEAFF. The chain couples TRBV6-5 to TRBJ1-1; 7 nucleotides align to TRBD1. The J segment lost 4 bases and the V segment lost 9 bases, leaving 8 bases of the junction unmatched. In germline, CDR1 is MNHEY, CDR2 SVGAGI. The CDR3 covers 13 residues.

The V call is TRBV6-5, the J call TRBJ2-1; 11 bases map to TRBD2. Germline V lookup: CDR1 MNHEY, CDR2 SVGAGI. Unmatched junction bases numbered 12, after V lost 6 bases and J lost 8 bases. The CDR3 is 16 residues long. The DNA for the CDR3 is TGTGCCAGCAGCTACCGGGGTAGCGGGGGGGCCTATGAGCAGTTCTTC. Amino acid sequence: CASSYRGSGGAYEQFF.

V gene TRBV6-2 or TRBV6-3 combines with J gene TRBJ1-1; tentatively, D is TRBD1 (5 bases). The ends were cut back, 0 bases at V and 0 bases at J, with 14 bases in the middle. The germline V gene encodes CDR1 MNHEY and CDR2 SVGEGT. The CDR3 sequence is 17 residues long. For the CDR3, the DNA is TGTGCCAGCAGTTACTCGACCATCGACAGTATGAACACTGAAGCTTTCTTT. Residues: CASSYSTIDSMNTEAFF.

V usage is TRBV2 and J usage is TRBJ2-1; D is uncertain. Germline CDR1 reads SNHLY; CDR2 reads FYNNEI. Trimming pared 7 bases from V and 8 bases from J, leaving 15 bases between. This CDR3 contains 13 residues. The CDR3 nucleotides read TGTGCCAGCACTCCCTCGACTCTGGATGAGCAGTTCTTC. Translating it yields CASTPSTLDEQFF.

This rearrangement joins TRBV29-1 to TRBJ1-3, with D uncertain. Germline lookup yields CDR1 SQVTM and CDR2 ANQGSEA. The CDR3 contains 14 residues. Trimming took 5 bases from V and 0 from J, leaving 11 bases between them. DNA for the CDR3: TGCAGCGTTTCCAGAGGAACCTCTGGAAACACCATATATTTT. This encodes CSVSRGTSGNTIYF.

The sample holds a few counts of this clone. This rearrangement joins TRBV5-1 to TRBJ2-1, with 10 bases identical to TRBD1. The V segment lost 4 bases and the J segment 3 bases; nucleotides outside the gene matches: 7. Germline assignment: CDR1 SGHRS and CDR2 YFSETQ. CDR3 length: 16 amino acids. This CDR3 is CASSASTGGVYNEQFF. For the CDR3, the DNA is TGCGCCAGCAGCGCCTCGACAGGGGGCGTCTACAATGAGCAGTTCTTC.

This clone was seen just once. The chain carries TRBV4-1 and TRBJ1-2; D unclear. The CDR3 runs 15 residues. Germline V gene data show CDR1 as MGHRA and CDR2 as YSYEKL. V dropped 0 bases and J dropped 0 bases, with 8 bases sitting between them. In DNA, the CDR3 is TGCGCCAGCAGCCAAGATACGGGTTCTAACTATGGCTACACCTTC. It encodes CASSQDTGSNYGYTF.

V is TRBV6-5 and J is TRBJ1-4, with D uncertain. Trimming cost V 2 bases and J 8 bases, with 12 bases left between them. Germline V gene lookup returns CDR1 MNHEY and CDR2 SVGAGI. CDR3 length: 14 amino acids. The CDR3 sequence: CASSYGRVGEKLFF. CDR3 in DNA: TGTGCCAGCAGTTACGGGAGGGTAGGAGAAAAACTGTTTTTT.

The count of this clone is one. V is TRBV5-1 and J is TRBJ1-2; 7 bases align to TRBD1. The germline CDR1 and CDR2 sequences are SGHRS and YFSETQ. The CDR3 loop spans 15 amino acids. V lost 0 bases and J lost 1; bases outside the gene matches: 3. CDR3 amino acids: CASSLGGGDNYGYTF. Here the CDR3 DNA reads TGCGCCAGCAGCTTGGGAGGGGGCGATAACTATGGCTACACCTTC.

The chain employs TRBV6-1 and TRBJ1-5; weak D call: TRBD1 (5 bases). V was clipped by 6 bases and J by 5 bases, with 11 bases between them. The CDR3 runs to 13 residues. Germline V gene sequence: CDR1 MNHNS, CDR2 SASEGT. CDR3 protein: CASSPRQYQPQHF. The CDR3 DNA reads TGTGCCAGCAGCCCAAGACAGTATCAGCCCCAGCATTTT.

The chain uses TRBV3-1 (or the pseudogene TRBV3-2) and TRBJ2-3; TRBD1 might be the D (6 bases). The CDR3 runs 13 residues. The V gene lost 0 bases and the J gene lost 11 bases, with 12 bases spanning the gap. Per germline, CDR1 LGHDT and CDR2 YNNKEL (reference sequence). CDR3 region: CASSQDRGIMQYF. In DNA, the CDR3 is TGTGCCAGCAGCCAAGACAGGGGAATTATGCAGTATTTT.

V and J are TRBV7-3 and TRBJ1-2; a weak D match, TRBD1 (5 bases). This CDR3 has 15 residues. Germline V gene data show CDR1 as SGHTA and CDR2 as FQGTGA. V was shortened by 5 bases and J by 8 bases, with 21 bases between the two germline ends. The CDR3 nucleotides read TGTGCCAGCAGCCCAAGGACGGAGCTTTGGGGCGGCTACACCTTC. Translating it yields CASSPRTELWGGYTF. Drawing the rest from reference TRBV7-3 and TRBJ1-2, the complete variable domain is GAGVSQTPSNKVTEKGKYVELRCDPISGHTALYWYRQSLGQGPEFLIYFQGTGAADDSGLPNDRFFAVRPEGSVSTLKIQRTERGDSAVYLCASSPRTELWGGYTFGSGTRLTVV.

The rearrangement uses TRBV25-1 and TRBJ2-7; 7 bases map to TRBD1. The junction had 12 bases not matched to a gene; V was cut back by 3 bases and J by 4 bases. The CDR3 consists of 16 residues. CDR1 and CDR2 from the germline V gene are MGHDK and SYGVNS. The CDR3 loop is CASSDGPGQGDYEQYV. CDR3 nucleotide sequence: TGTGCCAGCAGTGATGGCCCCGGGCAGGGGGATTACGAGCAGTACGTC.

The rearrangement joins TRBV19 to TRBJ1-3, with D possibly TRBD1 on 5 matching bases. This CDR3 is 16 amino acids long. The V gene's germline CDR1 is LNHDA and CDR2 SQIVND (reference sequence). V was cut by 6 bases and J by 0 bases, with 15 bases left in between. The CDR3 nucleotides read TGTGCCAGTAGCGGTAGACAGTTACACTCTGGAAACACCATATATTTT. This encodes CASSGRQLHSGNTIYF.

The genes are TRBV9 and TRBJ2-5, with 8 nucleotides matching TRBD1. The germline CDR1 and CDR2 sequences are SGDLS and YYNGEE. V lost 3 bases and J lost 2; bases outside the gene matches: 3. The length of the CDR3 is 14 residues. CDR3 loop: CASSEQGGQETQYF. The CDR3 DNA sequence: TGTGCCAGCAGCGAACAGGGGGGACAAGAGACCCAGTACTTC.

The rearrangement joins TRBV29-1 to TRBJ1-2; no firm D call. V lost 4 bases and J lost 0, with 9 bases in between. The CDR3 has 13 amino acids. The germline CDR1 and CDR2 sequences are SQVTM and ANQGSEA. For the CDR3, the DNA is TGCAGCGTTGGAGGATTTTCTAACTATGGCTACACCTTC. Protein product: CSVGGFSNYGYTF.

Only one count was recorded for this clone. The chain couples TRBV10-2 to TRBJ1-1; 10 bases fit TRBD1. The CDR3 is 13 amino acids. Germline V gene data show CDR1 as WSHSY and CDR2 as SAAADI. After removal of 6 bases from V and 5 bases from J, the junction contained 3 bases not matched to a gene. CDR3 DNA sequence: TGCGCCAGCAGGGGGACAGGGGCAACTGAAGCTTTCTTT. It yields the protein CASRGTGATEAFF.